This T cell receptor beta chain was obtained from a study of shared clonotypes between healthy human individuals. All participating donors were Caucasian adults from Nashville, Tennessee. Each subset's genomic DNA was shared equally among a number of immunoSEQ plates. Data came from immunoSEQ multiplex PCR; TCRdb stores just in-frame clones and leaves some out. The profile shows about 2.4 million clones, 93% of them singletons. Germline V gene data show CDR1 as SGHTA and CDR2 as FQGNSA. The length of the CDR3 is 14 residues. The V gene lost 5 bases and the J gene lost 6 bases, with 14 bases spanning the gap.

Specimen: naive CD4+ T cells from PBMCs. Sample subset: CD45RA+ positively selected. This rearrangement joins TRBV7-2 to TRBJ1-5; maybe TRBD1 (5 bases). The clonotype was recovered from a man younger than 30 in good health. Some clones in this sample may be carry-over from other donors' samples. CDR3 in amino acids: CASSQARDGQPQHF. The CDR3 DNA sequence: TGTGCCAGCAGCCAAGCCAGGGACGGTCAGCCCCAGCATTTT. Full variable domain (missing parts from reference TRBV7-2 and TRBJ1-5): GAGVSQSPSNKVTEKGKDVELRCDPISGHTALYWYRQSLGQGLEFLIYFQGNSAPDKSGLPSDRFSAERTGGSVSTLTIQRTQQEDSAVYLCASSQARDGQPQHFGDGTRLSIL.